The TCR beta chain under discussion was sequenced for a study of blood T cells in healthy people across ages. Points from the study as a whole: For the donors, CMV status was unknown and possibly confounded expanded clonotype changes. It was held that the diversity estimates obtained from one million T cells were underestimates. It was the long-lived donors that had more naive CD4+ cells and higher diversity than aged donors.

Primers used in a second PCR of roughly 7 to 11 cycles were a sample-barcoded 5' primer and a J-beta primer mix. TCRdb re-called the 5' RACE reads with MiXCR, one entry per CDR3 protein. Of approximately 1,000,000 distinct CDR3 sequences listed, 40% to 55% are singletons. V lost 5 bases to trimming and J lost 7 bases; unmatched junction nucleotides: 11. CDR1 and CDR2 from the germline V gene are SEHNR and FQNEAQ (reference sequence). This CDR3 is 15 amino acids long. Drawn from each donor were 7.5 to 10 milliliters of peripheral blood. This clonotype appeared a few times. What it binds is unknown. This chain connects TRBV7-9 to TRBJ2-1; 7 bases agree with TRBD2. The specimen sequenced was blood. This clonotype originated in a woman in her sixties in good health. The DNA of the CDR3 is TGTGCCAGCAGCGAGAAGCGGGAAGGGGCTAATGAGCAGTTCTTC. Translating gives CASSEKREGANEQFF.